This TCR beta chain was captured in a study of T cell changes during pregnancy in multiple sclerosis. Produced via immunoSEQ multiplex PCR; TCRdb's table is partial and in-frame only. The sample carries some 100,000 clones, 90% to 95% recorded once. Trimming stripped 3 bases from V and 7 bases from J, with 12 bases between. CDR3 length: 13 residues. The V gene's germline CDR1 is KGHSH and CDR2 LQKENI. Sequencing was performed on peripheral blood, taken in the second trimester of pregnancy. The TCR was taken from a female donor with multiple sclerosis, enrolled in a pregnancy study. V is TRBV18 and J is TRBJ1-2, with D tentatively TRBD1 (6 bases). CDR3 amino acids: CASSPSDSTGYTF. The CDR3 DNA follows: TGTGCCAGCTCACCCTCGGACAGCACTGGCTACACCTTC.